This T cell receptor (beta chain) appears in the sequencing data of a study of early T cells in non-severe SARS-CoV-2 infection. Study overall: Unpaired chains resulted from sequencing bulk RNA of unsorted whole blood.

The study, taken as a whole, reports: VDJdb matching favored anti-spike CD8 responses, missing private and CD4 specificities.

In the case of this clonotype: Its antigen is not identified.

Germline V gives CDR1 MNHNS, CDR2 SASEGT. This CDR3 is built from 16 residues. The J segment lost 6 bases and the V segment lost 7 bases, leaving 11 bases of the junction unmatched. Each single cDNA molecule received a unique molecular identifier. TCRdb reprocessed the 5' RACE reads via MiXCR and lists one record per CDR3 protein. This sample has some 78,000 distinct CDR3 sequences, with about 13% found just once. Sequenced: whole blood. The chain employs TRBV6-1 and TRBJ1-6; 8 nucleotides line up with TRBD1. The source of this sequence is an adult who was a healthcare worker with PCR-confirmed SARS-CoV-2 infection or an uninfected control (not recorded which). For the CDR3, the DNA is TGTGCCAGCACCGGACAGGGACCCTTGACTAATTCACCCCTCCACTTT. Translation: CASTGQGPLTNSPLHF.